The 15 T cell receptor beta chains listed next were all sequenced from one sample in a study of radiation and T cells in renal cell carcinoma. As for time point: blood 4 weeks post-SBRT, at nephrectomy. The treatment: 15 Gy SBRT to primary tumor, nephrectomy 4 weeks later. The protocol was immunoSEQ multiplex PCR, while the TCRdb copy is restricted to in-frame clones and leaves out a portion. The data hold some 43,000 clones, with roughly 80% observed a single time. Source: blood, taken from a patient whose treatment included radiotherapy and nephrectomy. Receptor source: a woman in her 70s with renal cell carcinoma.

The V call is TRBV9, the J call TRBJ2-2; TRBD1 agrees at 7 bases. The CDR3 contains 15 residues. Germline CDR1 and CDR2: SGDLS and YYNGEE. Unmatched junction bases numbered 5, after V lost 2 bases and J lost 4 bases. The CDR3 protein is CASSVRPGGTGELFF. The CDR3 DNA follows: TGTGCCAGCAGCGTTCGTCCAGGGGGCACCGGGGAGCTGTTTTTT.

This clone was counted once. The CDR3: CATSRLNGLAGHNEQFF. For the CDR3, the DNA is TGTGCCACCAGCAGACTAAACGGACTAGCGGGCCACAATGAGCAGTTCTTC. The V call is TRBV15, the J call TRBJ2-1; TRBD2 aligns across 11 bases. With 2 bases clipped from V and 5 bases from J, the junction kept 8 bases outside the gene matches. There are 17 residues in the CDR3. Looked up from germline, CDR1 is LNHNV and CDR2 is YYDKDF (reference sequence).

CDR3 nucleotide sequence: TGCAGCGTGGCCGGACTAGCGGGGAGCACAGATACGCAGTATTTT. It is translated as CSVAGLAGSTDTQYF. V and J are TRBV29-1 and TRBJ2-3; TRBD2 aligns across 12 bases. The CDR3 has 15 amino acids. The V gene end was trimmed by 6 bases and the J gene end by 0 bases; junction bases not matched to a gene: 4. Germline V gene lookup returns CDR1 SQVTM and CDR2 ANQGSEA.

The J gene is TRBJ1-3, the V gene TRBV9, with D perhaps matching TRBD1 (5 bases). Trimming removed 3 bases at V and 3 bases at J, with 13 bases between. Germline lookup yields CDR1 SGDLS and CDR2 YYNGEE. The CDR3 consists of 15 residues. The CDR3 spells CASSEQATFGNTIYF. DNA of the CDR3: TGTGCCAGCAGCGAACAGGCGACATTTGGAAACACCATATATTTT.

V and J are TRBV19 and TRBJ1-5; D gene ambiguous. The germline gives CDR1 LNHDA, CDR2 SQIVND (reference sequence). V lost 2 bases and J lost 3, with 5 bases in between. There are 13 residues in the CDR3. For the CDR3, the DNA is TGTGCCAGTAGTATACAGTTCAATCAGCCCCAGCATTTT. It yields the protein CASSIQFNQPQHF.

This chain links TRBV6-1 with TRBJ2-5; 9 bases are a match to TRBD1. V gave up 6 bases and J gave up 0 bases; unmatched junction bases: 5. The CDR3 consists of 15 residues. CDR1 and CDR2 from the germline V gene are MNHNS and SASEGT. Here the CDR3 reads CASRGGTGNQETQYF. CDR3 nucleotide sequence: TGTGCCAGCAGGGGGGGGACAGGGAACCAAGAGACCCAGTACTTC.

J is TRBJ1-4 and V is TRBV2; D not resolved. Between the trimmed V and J ends, which lost 5 bases and 0 bases, there was a span of 7 bases. Germline loops: CDR1 SNHLY, CDR2 FYNNEI. The CDR3 covers 14 residues. CDR3: CASSSQATNEKLFF. The CDR3 coding sequence is TGTGCCAGCAGTTCTCAGGCAACTAATGAAAAACTGTTTTTT.

The V gene is TRBV2, the J gene TRBJ2-3, with D uncertain. Germline CDR1 reads SNHLY; CDR2 reads FYNNEI. V was cut by 4 bases and J by 5 bases, with 10 bases left in between. This CDR3 contains 13 residues. As DNA, the CDR3 is TGTGCCAGCAGTGGCCGGTCGGGAGATACGCAGTATTTT. Amino acid sequence: CASSGRSGDTQYF.

V and J are TRBV7-2 and TRBJ1-1; possible D gene TRBD1, 6 bases. CDR1 and CDR2 (germline): SGHTA, FQGNSA. Trimming left V 2 bases short and J 11 bases short, with 15 bases between. The CDR3 contains 13 residues. CDR3 sequence reads: CASSLRRGYDAFF. The CDR3 DNA is TGTGCCAGCAGCTTACGCAGGGGTTATGATGCTTTCTTT.

The J gene is TRBJ1-1, the V gene TRBV6-1; D is uncertain. Germline loops: CDR1 MNHNS, CDR2 SASEGT. V lost 11 bases and J 2 bases, leaving 15 bases between the germline ends. The CDR3 consists of 13 residues. The CDR3 sequence is CAGRTGINTEAFF. CDR3 DNA sequence: TGTGCCGGAAGGACGGGAATTAACACTGAAGCTTTCTTT.

The rearrangement links TRBV4-1 to TRBJ2-7; 8 nucleotides align to TRBD1. The V and J ends lost 4 bases and 2 bases, in that order; junction bases with no gene match: 4. The CDR3 is 14 amino acids. Germline CDR1 MGHRA, CDR2 YSYEKL. The CDR3 bases are TGCGCCAGCAGCCTCGACAGGGGCCCCTACGAGCAGTACTTC. Its translation: CASSLDRGPYEQYF.

V is TRBV5-6 and J is TRBJ2-3; 9 bases match TRBD2. V gave up 2 bases and J gave up 2 bases; unmatched junction bases: 12. This CDR3 has 18 residues. Germline CDR1 is SGHDT and CDR2 is YYEEEE. The CDR3 loop is CASSFEPAGGPSTDTQYF. For the CDR3, the DNA is TGTGCCAGCAGCTTTGAGCCCGCGGGGGGGCCCTCCACAGATACGCAGTATTTT.

In its sample, this clone was seen a few times. The V and J genes are TRBV10-1 and TRBJ1-1; 9 bases are shared with TRBD1. After removal of 7 bases from V and 5 bases from J, the junction contained 5 bases not matched to a gene. This CDR3 contains 13 residues. Per germline, CDR1 WNHNN and CDR2 SYGVQD (reference sequence). The CDR3 loop is CASTPGQGTEAFF. The CDR3, as DNA: TGCGCCAGCACCCCGGGACAGGGTACTGAAGCTTTCTTT.

A word on this clone: One end of the junction fails to match germline, which may point to a read error. In DNA form, the CDR3 reads TGTGCCAGCAGTGACCCTTTCGGGGGGACGAGGGGCAATCAGCCCCGGCATTTT. Translating it yields CASSDPFGGTRGNQPRHF. The V gene is TRBV6-1, the J gene TRBJ1-5, with a possible D match to TRBD1 (5 bases). Per the germline V gene, CDR1 is MNHNS and CDR2 is SASEGT. CDR3 length equals 18 residues.

This rearrangement joins TRBV2 to TRBJ1-2; a weak D match, TRBD1 (5 bases). This CDR3 has 12 amino acids. With 4 bases removed from V and 4 bases from J, the gap between germline ends came to 7 bases. The germline V gene encodes CDR1 SNHLY and CDR2 FYNNEI. CDR3 sequence: CASSVDSYGYTF. Written as DNA, the CDR3 is TGTGCCAGCAGTGTCGACAGCTATGGCTACACCTTC.